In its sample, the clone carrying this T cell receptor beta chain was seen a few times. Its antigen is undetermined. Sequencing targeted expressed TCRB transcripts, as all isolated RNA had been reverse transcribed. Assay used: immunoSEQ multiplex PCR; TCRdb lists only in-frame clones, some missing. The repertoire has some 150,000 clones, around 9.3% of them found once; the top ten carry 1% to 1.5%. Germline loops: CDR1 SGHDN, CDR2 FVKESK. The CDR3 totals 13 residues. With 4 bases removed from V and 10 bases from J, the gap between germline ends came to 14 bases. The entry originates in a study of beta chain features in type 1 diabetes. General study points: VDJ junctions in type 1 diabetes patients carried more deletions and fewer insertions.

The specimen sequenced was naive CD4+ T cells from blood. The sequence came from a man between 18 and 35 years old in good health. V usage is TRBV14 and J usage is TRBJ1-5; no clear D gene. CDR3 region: CASSRIPGIPQHF. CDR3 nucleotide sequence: TGTGCCAGCAGCCGCATTCCGGGGATCCCCCAGCATTTT.